The rows below give T cell receptor beta chains drawn from one sample of a study of regulatory T cells in long-lasting Graves disease. From the multiplex PCR reads, TCRdb called clonotypes with MiXCR, one entry per CDR3 protein. Of about 430,000 distinct CDR3 sequences listed, around 20% are singletons. The source was peripheral blood mononuclear cells (PBMCs), collected when the disease was refractory, from a patient treated with antithyroid drugs. The origin of the receptors is a female donor with Graves disease. Each CDR3 is given with its conserved first and last residue. D genes are given only for firm matches. Only some rows state a clone size, as once, few, many or a class for expanded clones.

cdr3_nt: TGTGCCAGCAGTTTATCGGTGAAAGACGAGCAGTACTTC; cdr3_aa: CASSLSVKDEQYF; clone_size: .; v_call: TRBV27; j_call: TRBJ2-7; d_call: .
cdr3_nt: TGTGCCAGCAGCGCAGGAGATAATGAAAAACTGTTTTTT; cdr3_aa: CASSAGDNEKLFF; clone_size: many; v_call: TRBV28; j_call: TRBJ1-4; d_call: .
cdr3_nt: TGTGCCAGCAGCCAAGTCAGGGTCCAAGAGACCCAGTACTTC; cdr3_aa: CASSQVRVQETQYF; clone_size: many; v_call: TRBV3-1; j_call: TRBJ2-5; d_call: .
cdr3_nt: TGCAGTGCTAGAGGACAGGGGGCGGGTCAGCCCCAGCATTTT; cdr3_aa: CSARGQGAGQPQHF; clone_size: many; v_call: TRBV20-1; j_call: TRBJ1-5; d_call: TRBD1
cdr3_nt: TGTGCCAGCAGCTCCACCGGTTCGATCTACGAGCAGTACTTC; cdr3_aa: CASSSTGSIYEQYF; clone_size: .; v_call: TRBV11-2; j_call: TRBJ2-7; d_call: .
cdr3_nt: TGTGCCAGCAGCTTGTGGGGCGGCTACAATGAGCAGTTCTTC; cdr3_aa: CASSLWGGYNEQFF; clone_size: few; v_call: TRBV5-5; j_call: TRBJ2-1; d_call: .
cdr3_nt: TGTGCCATCAGGGGGGGAGGGGTTTCGGGCGAGCAGTACTTC; cdr3_aa: CAIRGGGVSGEQYF; clone_size: few; v_call: TRBV10-3; j_call: TRBJ2-7; d_call: TRBD2
cdr3_nt: TGTGCCAGCAGTTACGGCCCCGCCAAAAACATTCAGTACTTC; cdr3_aa: CASSYGPAKNIQYF; clone_size: many; v_call: TRBV6-2/TRBV6-3; j_call: TRBJ2-4; d_call: .
cdr3_nt: TGTGCCAGCAGCTTATGGACGGGGGACGACGAGCAGTACTTC; cdr3_aa: CASSLWTGDDEQYF; clone_size: many; v_call: TRBV7-9; j_call: TRBJ2-7; d_call: .
cdr3_nt: TGTGCCAGCAGTTTCCCCGGGACAGGGGGGGTGTGGGCTTTCTTT; cdr3_aa: CASSFPGTGGVWAFF; clone_size: many; v_call: TRBV12-3/TRBV12-4; j_call: TRBJ1-1; d_call: TRBD1
cdr3_nt: TGTGCCAGCAGGCTGCTGGGGCAATCCTACGAGCAGTACTTC; cdr3_aa: CASRLLGQSYEQYF; clone_size: many; v_call: TRBV12-3/TRBV12-4; j_call: TRBJ2-7; d_call: .
cdr3_nt: TGTGCCAGCAGTGAAGGGGCCAGGGGAAAATCTGAAGCTTTCTTT; cdr3_aa: CASSEGARGKSEAFF; clone_size: many; v_call: TRBV2; j_call: TRBJ1-1; d_call: .
cdr3_nt: TGCGCCAGCAGCCTGACAGCACTAAATGAAAAACTGTTTTTT; cdr3_aa: CASSLTALNEKLFF; clone_size: .; v_call: TRBV4-1; j_call: TRBJ1-4; d_call: .
cdr3_nt: TGTGCCAGCAGCCCTAGGACTAGCGGGAGCGTCAAAGAGACCCAGTACTTC; cdr3_aa: CASSPRTSGSVKETQYF; clone_size: few; v_call: TRBV13; j_call: TRBJ2-5; d_call: TRBD2
cdr3_nt: TGCAGTGCCGGGACTAGCGGGAGTGTCGAGCAGTACTTC; cdr3_aa: CSAGTSGSVEQYF; clone_size: few; v_call: TRBV20-1; j_call: TRBJ2-7; d_call: TRBD2
cdr3_nt: TGTGCCACCAAACTAGCGGGAGGTTACAATGAGCAGTTCTTC; cdr3_aa: CATKLAGGYNEQFF; clone_size: .; v_call: TRBV11-2; j_call: TRBJ2-1; d_call: TRBD2
cdr3_nt: TGTGCCAGCAGCAGGGACAGTGAAGCTTTCTTT; cdr3_aa: CASSRDSEAFF; clone_size: many; v_call: TRBV7-2; j_call: TRBJ1-1; d_call: TRBD1
cdr3_nt: TGTGCCATCAGTGAGCTGACAGGGTTTGAGATCGCGAACACCATATATTTT; cdr3_aa: CAISELTGFEIANTIYF; clone_size: few; v_call: TRBV10-3; j_call: TRBJ1-3; d_call: TRBD1
cdr3_nt: TGTGCCAGCAGCCCCCCCAGCGGGACGAACACCGGGGAGCTGTTTTTT; cdr3_aa: CASSPPSGTNTGELFF; clone_size: few; v_call: TRBV7-9; j_call: TRBJ2-2; d_call: TRBD2
cdr3_nt: TGTGCCAGCAACTCCCAGCGGGATCAAGAGACCCAGTACTTC; cdr3_aa: CASNSQRDQETQYF; clone_size: few; v_call: TRBV5-4; j_call: TRBJ2-5; d_call: TRBD2
cdr3_nt: TGTGCCAGCAGACCCGCGGGACAGCGGAACACTGAAGCTTTCTTT; cdr3_aa: CASRPAGQRNTEAFF; clone_size: many; v_call: TRBV27; j_call: TRBJ1-1; d_call: TRBD1
cdr3_nt: TGCAGTGCTCAGCGATCAGGGGGTAACACTGAAGCTTTCTTT; cdr3_aa: CSAQRSGGNTEAFF; clone_size: .; v_call: TRBV20-1; j_call: TRBJ1-1; d_call: TRBD1
cdr3_nt: TGTGCCAGCAGCCCGACCCGGGTCGGGGGCGGTGGAAACACCATATATTTT; cdr3_aa: CASSPTRVGGGGNTIYF; clone_size: few; v_call: TRBV28; j_call: TRBJ1-3; d_call: .
cdr3_nt: TGTGCCAGCAGCTTAAAGGGACTAGCGGACACCGGGGAGCTGTTTTTT; cdr3_aa: CASSLKGLADTGELFF; clone_size: few; v_call: TRBV7-3; j_call: TRBJ2-2; d_call: TRBD2
cdr3_nt: TGTGCCAGCAGTTACGTGGAGGTTGCCGAGCAGTACTTC; cdr3_aa: CASSYVEVAEQYF; clone_size: many; v_call: TRBV6-2/TRBV6-3; j_call: TRBJ2-7; d_call: .
cdr3_nt: TGTGCCAGCCAAGGGACTCCAGTTAAACACGAGCAGTACTTC; cdr3_aa: CASQGTPVKHEQYF; clone_size: many; v_call: TRBV2; j_call: TRBJ2-7; d_call: .
cdr3_nt: TGTGCCAGCACACAGGGGAATGGCTACACCTTC; cdr3_aa: CASTQGNGYTF; clone_size: many; v_call: TRBV9; j_call: TRBJ1-2; d_call: TRBD1
cdr3_nt: TGTGCCAGCAGTCCGAGGGGGCTCGGCAATCAGCCCCAGCATTTT; cdr3_aa: CASSPRGLGNQPQHF; clone_size: many; v_call: TRBV12-3/TRBV12-4; j_call: TRBJ1-5; d_call: TRBD1
cdr3_nt: TGCAGTGCCCCCGAGGCGGGAGGGGACTACGAGCAGTACTTC; cdr3_aa: CSAPEAGGDYEQYF; clone_size: many; v_call: TRBV20-1; j_call: TRBJ2-7; d_call: TRBD2
cdr3_nt: TGTGCCAGCAGTGTCGGGTATGAGCAGTTCTTC; cdr3_aa: CASSVGYEQFF; clone_size: .; v_call: TRBV27; j_call: TRBJ2-1; d_call: .
cdr3_nt: TGTGCCAGCAGTTTGGGACTAGCGGGAGTAGAGAGCGGGGAGACCCAGTACTTC; cdr3_aa: CASSLGLAGVESGETQYF; clone_size: many; v_call: TRBV28; j_call: TRBJ2-5; d_call: TRBD2
cdr3_nt: TGTGCCAGCAGTTTTAGGGGAACTGAACCCCGTCCAAGCCGCGTAAGCACAGATACGCAGTATTTT; cdr3_aa: CASSFRGTEPRPSRVSTDTQYF; clone_size: .; v_call: TRBV27; j_call: TRBJ2-3; d_call: .
cdr3_nt: TGTGCCAGCAGTCTTGACAGGACATCTGAAGCTTTCTTT; cdr3_aa: CASSLDRTSEAFF; clone_size: few; v_call: TRBV2; j_call: TRBJ1-1; d_call: .
cdr3_nt: TGTGCCAGCTCACCAAATCAAGGACGGTCTTCGGAAAAACTGTTTTTT; cdr3_aa: CASSPNQGRSSEKLFF; clone_size: .; v_call: TRBV18; j_call: TRBJ1-4; d_call: .
cdr3_nt: TGCAGTGCAAAGGAGGTTAGCAATCAGCCCCAGCATTTT; cdr3_aa: CSAKEVSNQPQHF; clone_size: many; v_call: TRBV20-1; j_call: TRBJ1-5; d_call: .
cdr3_nt: TGTGCCATCAGGGACAGTCCGAAGACTGAAGCTTTCTTT; cdr3_aa: CAIRDSPKTEAFF; clone_size: .; v_call: TRBV10-3; j_call: TRBJ1-1; d_call: .
cdr3_nt: TGTGCCAGTAGGACGGGGGGGGCCGACTTTAGGCCCCAGCATTTT; cdr3_aa: CASRTGGADFRPQHF; clone_size: few; v_call: TRBV19; j_call: TRBJ1-5; d_call: .
cdr3_nt: TGTGCCAGCAGTTACGAGGGGCCCTTGAGCAATCAGCCCCAGCATTTT; cdr3_aa: CASSYEGPLSNQPQHF; clone_size: .; v_call: TRBV6-2/TRBV6-3; j_call: TRBJ1-5; d_call: .
cdr3_nt: TGTGCCAGCAGTGATAGGACAGGGGGCATGAACGAGCAGTACTTC; cdr3_aa: CASSDRTGGMNEQYF; clone_size: many; v_call: TRBV2; j_call: TRBJ2-7; d_call: TRBD1
cdr3_nt: TGTGCCAGTGCGGGACAGGGAGGGGTAACTGGGGCCAACGTCCTGACTTTC; cdr3_aa: CASAGQGGVTGANVLTF; clone_size: .; v_call: TRBV19; j_call: TRBJ2-6; d_call: TRBD1
cdr3_nt: TGTGCCAGCAGTCCCCCCGAGACTAGCGGGAGTTCGCAGTATTTT; cdr3_aa: CASSPPETSGSSQYF; clone_size: .; v_call: TRBV28; j_call: TRBJ2-3; d_call: TRBD2
cdr3_nt: TGTGCCAGCAGTTGGGAGCAAGGGGACGGGATCCAGGTTGAGCCCAGGTACGAGCAGTACTTC; cdr3_aa: CASSWEQGDGIQVEPRYEQYF; clone_size: many; v_call: TRBV25-1; j_call: TRBJ2-7; d_call: .
cdr3_nt: TGTGCCAGCAGTGGGAGGGGTTGGACCTACGAGCAGTACTTC; cdr3_aa: CASSGRGWTYEQYF; clone_size: .; v_call: TRBV6-1; j_call: TRBJ2-7; d_call: .
cdr3_nt: TGTGCCAGTTCCTCGGGACTAGGATCTTTCTTC; cdr3_aa: CASSSGLGSFF; clone_size: .; v_call: TRBV2; j_call: TRBJ2-1; d_call: TRBD2
cdr3_nt: TGTGCCAGCAGTTCCCCGGGGACAGGGGGTCCCCAGGGCTATGGCTACACCTTC; cdr3_aa: CASSSPGTGGPQGYGYTF; clone_size: .; v_call: TRBV28; j_call: TRBJ1-2; d_call: TRBD1
cdr3_nt: TGTGCCTGGACCGGGTGGGTTGGCACTGAAGCTTTCTTT; cdr3_aa: CAWTGWVGTEAFF; clone_size: .; v_call: TRBV30; j_call: TRBJ1-1; d_call: .
cdr3_nt: TGCGCCAGCAGCTGGTCCGGGACGGGAGATTCACCCCTCCACTTT; cdr3_aa: CASSWSGTGDSPLHF; clone_size: .; v_call: TRBV5-1; j_call: TRBJ1-6; d_call: .
cdr3_nt: TGTGCCAGCAGCCTAGGGACGGCGGAGGTAGAGACCCAGTACTTC; cdr3_aa: CASSLGTAEVETQYF; clone_size: few; v_call: TRBV7-3; j_call: TRBJ2-5; d_call: .
cdr3_nt: TGTGCCAGCAGCCGGGACAGGGATAATCAGCCCCAGCATTTT; cdr3_aa: CASSRDRDNQPQHF; clone_size: many; v_call: TRBV19; j_call: TRBJ1-5; d_call: TRBD1
cdr3_nt: TGTGCCACCAGTGATTTGTGGGATCAGCCCCAGCATTTT; cdr3_aa: CATSDLWDQPQHF; clone_size: many; v_call: TRBV24-1; j_call: TRBJ1-5; d_call: .